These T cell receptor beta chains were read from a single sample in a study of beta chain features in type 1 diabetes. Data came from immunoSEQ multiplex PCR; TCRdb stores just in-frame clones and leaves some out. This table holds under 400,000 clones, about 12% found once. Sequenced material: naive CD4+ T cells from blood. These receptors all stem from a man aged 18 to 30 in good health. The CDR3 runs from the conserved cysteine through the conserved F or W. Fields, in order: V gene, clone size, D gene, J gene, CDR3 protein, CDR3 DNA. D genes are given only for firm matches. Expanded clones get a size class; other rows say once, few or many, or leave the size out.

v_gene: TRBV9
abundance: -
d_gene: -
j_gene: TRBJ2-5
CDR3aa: CASSVGMQKGTNGQETQYF
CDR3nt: TGTGCCAGCAGCGTCGGGATGCAAAAAGGTACGAATGGCCAAGAGACCCAGTACTTC

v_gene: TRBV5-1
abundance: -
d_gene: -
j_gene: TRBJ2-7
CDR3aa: CASSFEADTYEQYF
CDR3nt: TGCGCCAGCAGCTTCGAGGCGGACACCTACGAGCAGTACTTC

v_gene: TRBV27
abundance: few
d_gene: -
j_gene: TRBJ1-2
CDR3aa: CASSFRGFNYGYTF
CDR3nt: TGTGCCAGCAGTTTCAGGGGCTTTAACTATGGCTACACCTTC

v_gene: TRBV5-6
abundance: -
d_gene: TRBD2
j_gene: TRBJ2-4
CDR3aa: CASSSGLALWGKNIQYF
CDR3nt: TGTGCCAGCAGCTCGGGACTAGCGCTGTGGGGCAAAAACATTCAGTACTTC

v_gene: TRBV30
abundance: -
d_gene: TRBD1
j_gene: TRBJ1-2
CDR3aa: CAWSGLRTGTVGYTF
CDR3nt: TGTGCCTGGAGTGGACTAAGGACAGGGACCGTCGGCTACACCTTC

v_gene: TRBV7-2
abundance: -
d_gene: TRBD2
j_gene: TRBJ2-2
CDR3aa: CASSLELAGEGTGELFF
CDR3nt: TGTGCCAGCAGCTTAGAATTAGCGGGAGAGGGAACCGGGGAGCTGTTTTTT

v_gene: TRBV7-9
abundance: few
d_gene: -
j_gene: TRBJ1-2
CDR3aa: CASSLAGGAYGYTF
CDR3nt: TGTGCCAGCAGCTTAGCGGGGGGTGCGTATGGCTACACCTTC

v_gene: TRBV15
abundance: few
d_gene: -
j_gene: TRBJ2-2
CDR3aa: CATSRDPQPNTGELFF
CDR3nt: TGTGCCACCAGCAGAGATCCACAACCGAACACCGGGGAGCTGTTTTTT

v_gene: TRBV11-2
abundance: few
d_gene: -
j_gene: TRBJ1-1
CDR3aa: CASSPSGNTEAFF
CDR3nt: TGTGCCAGCAGCCCCTCAGGGAACACTGAAGCTTTCTTT

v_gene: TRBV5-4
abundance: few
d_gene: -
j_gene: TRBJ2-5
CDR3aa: CASSPDQETQYF
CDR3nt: TGTGCCAGCAGCCCGGACCAAGAGACCCAGTACTTC

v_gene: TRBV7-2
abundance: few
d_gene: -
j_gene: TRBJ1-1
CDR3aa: CASSLARELNTEAFF
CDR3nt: TGTGCCAGCAGCTTAGCGCGGGAGCTAAACACTGAAGCTTTCTTT

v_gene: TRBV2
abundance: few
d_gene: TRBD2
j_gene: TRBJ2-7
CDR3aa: CASKWVGGGYEQYF
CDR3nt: TGTGCCAGCAAATGGGTTGGGGGGGGTTACGAGCAGTACTTC

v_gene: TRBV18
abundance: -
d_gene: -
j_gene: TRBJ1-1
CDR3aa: CASSQRGPRSDTEAFF
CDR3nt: TGTGCCAGCTCTCAACGAGGGCCCCGATCGGACACTGAAGCTTTCTTT

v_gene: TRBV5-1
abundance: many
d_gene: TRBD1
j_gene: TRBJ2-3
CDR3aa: CASSTTGADTQYF
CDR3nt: TGCGCCAGCAGCACGACAGGGGCAGATACGCAGTATTTT

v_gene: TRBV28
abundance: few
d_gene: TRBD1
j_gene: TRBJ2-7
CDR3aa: CASRGQGAGYEQYF
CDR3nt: TGTGCCAGCAGGGGACAGGGGGCCGGGTACGAGCAGTACTTC

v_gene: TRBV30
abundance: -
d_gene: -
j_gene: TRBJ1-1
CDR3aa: CAIRRGAGTEAFF
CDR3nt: TGTGCCATAAGGCGGGGGGCTGGGACTGAAGCTTTCTTT

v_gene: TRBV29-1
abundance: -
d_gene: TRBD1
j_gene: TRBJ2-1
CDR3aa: CSVVRDRDSVEQFF
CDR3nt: TGCAGCGTAGTCCGGGACAGGGATTCCGTTGAGCAGTTCTTC

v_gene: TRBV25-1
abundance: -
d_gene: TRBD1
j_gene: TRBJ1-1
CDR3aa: CASSIRGDTEAFF
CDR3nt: TGTGCCAGCAGTATCAGGGGGGACACTGAAGCTTTCTTT

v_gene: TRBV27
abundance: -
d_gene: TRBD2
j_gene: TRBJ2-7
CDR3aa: CASSRTSGDSYEQYF
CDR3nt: TGTGCCAGCAGCCGGACTAGCGGGGACTCCTACGAGCAGTACTTC

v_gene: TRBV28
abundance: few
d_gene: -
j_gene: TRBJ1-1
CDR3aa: CASSPVRGGTEAFF
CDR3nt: TGTGCCAGCAGTCCCGTCCGGGGGGGAACTGAAGCTTTCTTT

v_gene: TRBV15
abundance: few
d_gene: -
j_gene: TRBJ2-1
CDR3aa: CATSNDLISVIGGVEQFF
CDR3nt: TGTGCCACCAGTAACGATCTGATTAGCGTGATAGGAGGAGTTGAGCAGTTCTTC

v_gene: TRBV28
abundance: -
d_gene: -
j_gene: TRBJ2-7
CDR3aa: CASSAVFEQYF
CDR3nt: TGTGCCAGCAGTGCAGTGTTCGAGCAGTACTTC

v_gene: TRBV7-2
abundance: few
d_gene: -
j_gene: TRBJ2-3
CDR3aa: CASSLDKDTQYF
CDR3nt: TGTGCCAGCAGCTTAGACAAAGATACGCAGTATTTT

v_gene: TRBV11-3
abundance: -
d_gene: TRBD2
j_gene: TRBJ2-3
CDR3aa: CASSSDGTSVDTQYF
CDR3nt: TGTGCCAGCAGCTCGGACGGGACTAGCGTAGATACGCAGTATTTT

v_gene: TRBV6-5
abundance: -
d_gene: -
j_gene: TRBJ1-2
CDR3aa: CASSYSPAGVGYTF
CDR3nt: TGTGCCAGCAGTTACTCACCGGCGGGGGTCGGCTACACCTTC

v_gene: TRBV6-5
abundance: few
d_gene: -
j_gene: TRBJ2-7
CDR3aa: CASSLELYEQYF
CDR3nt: TGTGCCAGCAGTCTGGAGCTCTACGAGCAGTACTTC

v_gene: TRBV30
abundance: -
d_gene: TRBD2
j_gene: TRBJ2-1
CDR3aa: CAWSVPLAAILYNEQFF
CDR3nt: TGTGCCTGGAGTGTACCACTAGCGGCAATCCTCTACAATGAGCAGTTCTTC

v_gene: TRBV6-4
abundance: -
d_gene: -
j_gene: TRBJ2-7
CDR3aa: CASSDLTGRMGYEQYF
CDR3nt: TGTGCCAGCAGTGACTTGACAGGGAGGATGGGTTACGAGCAGTACTTC

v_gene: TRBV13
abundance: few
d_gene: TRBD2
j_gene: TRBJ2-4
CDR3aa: CASSRTSEKNIQYF
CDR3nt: TGTGCCAGCAGCCGGACTAGCGAAAAAAACATTCAGTACTTC

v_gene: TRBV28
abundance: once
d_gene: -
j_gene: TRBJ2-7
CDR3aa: CASSLGQPYEQYF
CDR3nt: TGTGCCAGCAGTTTAGGGCAGCCCTACGAGCAGTACTTC

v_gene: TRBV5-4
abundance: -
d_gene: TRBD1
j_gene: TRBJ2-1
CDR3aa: CASSLRQGSEQFF
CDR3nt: TGTGCCAGCAGCTTGCGACAGGGGAGTGAGCAGTTCTTC

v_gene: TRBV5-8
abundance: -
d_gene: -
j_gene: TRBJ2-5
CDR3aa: CASSLGGVWKTQYF
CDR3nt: TGTGCCAGCAGCTTGGGCGGGGTTTGGAAGACCCAGTACTTC

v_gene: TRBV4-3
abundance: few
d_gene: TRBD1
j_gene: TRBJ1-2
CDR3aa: CASSPGQGKGYGYTF
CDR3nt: TGCGCCAGCAGCCCAGGACAGGGGAAGGGATATGGCTACACCTTC

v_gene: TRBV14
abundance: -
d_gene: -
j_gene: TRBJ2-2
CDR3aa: CASSPRDGELFF
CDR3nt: TGTGCCAGCAGCCCCAGGGACGGGGAGCTGTTTTTT

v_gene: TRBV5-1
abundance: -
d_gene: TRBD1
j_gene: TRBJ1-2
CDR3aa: CASSWGDSYGYTF
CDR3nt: TGCGCCAGCAGCTGGGGGGACAGCTATGGCTACACCTTC

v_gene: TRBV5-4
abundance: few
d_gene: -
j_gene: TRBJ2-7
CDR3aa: CASSYIGGGIVYEQYF
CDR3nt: TGTGCCAGCAGCTACATCGGGGGTGGCATCGTCTACGAGCAGTACTTC

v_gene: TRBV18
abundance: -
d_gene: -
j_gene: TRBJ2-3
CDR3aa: CASSPVRAGDTQYF
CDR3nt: TGTGCCAGCTCACCTGTAAGGGCGGGGGATACGCAGTATTTT

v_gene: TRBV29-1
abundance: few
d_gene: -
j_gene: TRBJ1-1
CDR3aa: CSVDVGGLVAEAFF
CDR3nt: TGCAGCGTTGACGTCGGGGGACTTGTGGCTGAAGCTTTCTTT

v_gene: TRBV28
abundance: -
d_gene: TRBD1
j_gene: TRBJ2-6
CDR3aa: CASSFRQGVASGANVLTF
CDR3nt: TGTGCCAGCAGTTTCAGACAGGGGGTCGCCTCTGGGGCCAACGTCCTGACTTTC

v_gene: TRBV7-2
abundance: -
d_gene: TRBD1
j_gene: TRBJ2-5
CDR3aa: CASSLAQGGAGGTQYF
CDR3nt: TGTGCCAGCAGCTTAGCTCAAGGGGGCGCCGGAGGGACCCAGTACTTC

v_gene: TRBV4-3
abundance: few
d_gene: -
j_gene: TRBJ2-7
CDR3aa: CASSQEFQNSYEQYF
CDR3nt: TGCGCCAGCAGCCAAGAATTTCAGAATTCATACGAGCAGTACTTC

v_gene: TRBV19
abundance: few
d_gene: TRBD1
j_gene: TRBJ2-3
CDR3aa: CASNPGQGFTDTQYF
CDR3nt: TGTGCCAGTAACCCCGGACAGGGCTTCACAGATACGCAGTATTTT

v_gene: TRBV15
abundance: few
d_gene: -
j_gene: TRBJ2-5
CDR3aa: CAITLGGAGETQYF
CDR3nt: TGTGCCATCACCCTAGGTGGGGCAGGAGAGACCCAGTACTTC

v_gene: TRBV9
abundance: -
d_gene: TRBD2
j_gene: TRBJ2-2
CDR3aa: CASSPTRAGVRTGELFF
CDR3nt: TGTGCCAGCAGCCCGACGAGAGCGGGAGTTCGGACCGGGGAGCTGTTTTTT